The source of this TCR beta chain is a study of memory CD4+ T cells and cytomegalovirus serostatus. Losses at the gene ends were 4 bases for V and 5 bases for J; bases not matched to a gene: 4. CDR3 size: 15 residues. CDR1 MNHNS and CDR2 SASEGT come from the germline V gene. Clones were sequenced by immunoSEQ multiplex PCR, and TCRdb holds only the in-frame ones, with some missing. The sample has 56,000 or so clones; roughly 79% are singletons. Single viable CD3+CD4+CD8-CD45RO+ cells were sorted as the memory CD4+ T cells. Sequenced material: memory CD4+ T cells from blood. This chain links TRBV6-1 with TRBJ1-5, with 11 bases that match TRBD1. This clonotype was obtained from an adult in good health and CMV-seronegative. The CDR3 sequence: CASSVGTGGDQPQHF. The CDR3 DNA follows: TGTGCCAGCAGTGTAGGGACAGGGGGAGATCAGCCCCAGCATTTT.